This T cell receptor (beta chain) was found in a study of siplizumab effects on memory and regulatory T cells. Overall study results and limits: Alloreactive clones mapping to unstimulated subsets formed only a minor fraction. The apparent diversity of naive T cells exceeded that of memory cells, and naive T cells seemed to make a major contribution to the alloresponse.

Comments on this clone: Its antigen is unidentified.

V lost 5 bases to trimming and J lost 1 base, with 14 bases between them. CDR3 size: 16 residues. Germline values: CDR1 SGHAT, CDR2 FQNNGV. Per sample, around 92,000 TCR templates underwent assay. The table came from immunoSEQ multiplex PCR; TCRdb's copy has only in-frame clones and leaves some out. Among roughly 92,000 clones listed, about 94% were seen once. The genes are TRBV11-2 and TRBJ2-2, with unresolved D. This sequence was found in a human donor in good health. The sequencing input was non-Treg CD4+ T cells sorted from blood. This CDR3 is CASSERPTGNTGELFF. The CDR3 nucleotides are TGTGCCAGCAGCGAACGGCCGACGGGGAACACCGGGGAGCTGTTTTTT.